Listed here is a single T cell receptor (beta chain). Original analysis: Estimation of nucleated cell counts was performed using reference gene primer amplification. Sequenced by immunoSEQ multiplex PCR; TCRdb stores in-frame clones only, minus some. D and trimming come from the DNA, and the V and J calls and clone size come from that table. Of approximately 140,000 clones listed, 65% to 85% were seen once; the top ten hold around 13%. The data belong to a study of blood T cell repertoires in COVID-19. Study overall: Acute and convalescent COVID-19 specimens originated in the United States, Italy and Spain. Sources were T cells, B-cell-depleted T cells, or PBMCs; the material itself was cDNA or gDNA.

The receptor comes from a man aged 55-75 years with active or convalescent COVID-19. What was sequenced was peripheral blood.

CDR3 sequence reads: CASSFIGDRDSEQFF. The CDR3 nucleotides read TGTGCCAGCAGTTTTATCGGGGACAGGGATAGTGAGCAGTTCTTC. V and J are TRBV28 and TRBJ2-1; 9 nucleotides agree with TRBD1. With 3 bases clipped from V and 9 bases from J, the junction kept 9 bases outside the gene matches. CDR3 size: 15 residues. Germline V gene lookup returns CDR1 MDHEN and CDR2 SYDVKM.